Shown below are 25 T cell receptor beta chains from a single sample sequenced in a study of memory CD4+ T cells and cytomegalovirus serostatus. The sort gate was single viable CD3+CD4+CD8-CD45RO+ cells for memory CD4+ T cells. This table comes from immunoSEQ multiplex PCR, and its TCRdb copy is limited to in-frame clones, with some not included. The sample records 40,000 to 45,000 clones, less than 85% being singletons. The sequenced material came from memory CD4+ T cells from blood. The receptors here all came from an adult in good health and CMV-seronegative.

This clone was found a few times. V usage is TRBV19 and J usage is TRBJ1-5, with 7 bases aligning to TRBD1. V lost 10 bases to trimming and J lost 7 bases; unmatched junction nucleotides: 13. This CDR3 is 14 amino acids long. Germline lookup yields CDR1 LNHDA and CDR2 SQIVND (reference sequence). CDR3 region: CATTGNRGDQPQHF. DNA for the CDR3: TGTGCCACCACCGGAAACAGGGGTGACCAGCCCCAGCATTTT.

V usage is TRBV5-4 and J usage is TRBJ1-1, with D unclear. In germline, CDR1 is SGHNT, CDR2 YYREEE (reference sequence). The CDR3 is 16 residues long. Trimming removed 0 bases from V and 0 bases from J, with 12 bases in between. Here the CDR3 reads CASSLDDGFMNTEAFF. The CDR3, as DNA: TGTGCCAGCAGCTTGGATGACGGTTTCATGAACACTGAAGCTTTCTTT.

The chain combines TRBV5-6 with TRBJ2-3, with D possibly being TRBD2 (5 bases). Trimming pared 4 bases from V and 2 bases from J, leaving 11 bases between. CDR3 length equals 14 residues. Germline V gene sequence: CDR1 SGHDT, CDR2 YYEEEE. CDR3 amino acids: CASSVGAYTDTQYF. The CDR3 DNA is TGTGCCAGCAGCGTGGGAGCGTACACAGATACGCAGTATTTT.

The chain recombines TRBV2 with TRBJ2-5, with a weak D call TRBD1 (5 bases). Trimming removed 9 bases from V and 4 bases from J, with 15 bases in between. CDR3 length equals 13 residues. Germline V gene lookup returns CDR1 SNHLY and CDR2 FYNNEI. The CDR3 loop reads CARARGRGETQYF. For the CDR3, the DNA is TGTGCCAGAGCGCGTGGAAGGGGAGAGACCCAGTACTTC.

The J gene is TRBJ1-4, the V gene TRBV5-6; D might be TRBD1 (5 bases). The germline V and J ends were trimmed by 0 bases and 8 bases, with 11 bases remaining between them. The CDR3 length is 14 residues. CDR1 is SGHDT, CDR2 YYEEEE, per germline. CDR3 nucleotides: TGTGCCAGCAGCTTGGCCGGGACCTTGGAAAAACTGTTTTTT. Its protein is CASSLAGTLEKLFF.

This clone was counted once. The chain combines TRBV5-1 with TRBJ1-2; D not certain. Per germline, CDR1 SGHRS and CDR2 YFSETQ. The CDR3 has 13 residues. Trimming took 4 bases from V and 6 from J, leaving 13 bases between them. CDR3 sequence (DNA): TGCGCCAGCAGCCCGGGAGCGAGGAATGGCTACACCTTC. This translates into CASSPGARNGYTF.

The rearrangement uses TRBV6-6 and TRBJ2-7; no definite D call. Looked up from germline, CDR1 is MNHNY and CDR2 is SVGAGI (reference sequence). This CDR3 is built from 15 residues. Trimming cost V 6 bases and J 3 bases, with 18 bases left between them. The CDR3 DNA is TGTGCCAGCAGCGGCCGGACGACCTGGGACTACGAGCAGTACTTC. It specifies CASSGRTTWDYEQYF.

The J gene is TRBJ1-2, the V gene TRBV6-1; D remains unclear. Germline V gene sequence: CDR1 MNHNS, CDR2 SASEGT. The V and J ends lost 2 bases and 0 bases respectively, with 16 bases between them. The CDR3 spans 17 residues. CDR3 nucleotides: TGTGCCAGCAGTGAAACGGGTAGGGCCATTCCTAACTATGGCTACACCTTC. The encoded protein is CASSETGRAIPNYGYTF.

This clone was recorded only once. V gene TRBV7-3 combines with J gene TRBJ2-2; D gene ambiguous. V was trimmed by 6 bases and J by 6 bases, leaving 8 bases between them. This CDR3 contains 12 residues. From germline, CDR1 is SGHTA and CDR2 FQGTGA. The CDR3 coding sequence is TGTGCCAGCAGTTCGCCCCCCGGGGAGCTGTTTTTT. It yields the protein CASSSPPGELFF.

CDR3 nucleotide sequence: TGTGCCAGCAGCTCAACCCCGGGACAGTTCTACGAGCAGTACTTC. Its translation is CASSSTPGQFYEQYF. V is TRBV7-8 and J is TRBJ2-7, with 7 bases identical to TRBD1. The V segment lost 4 bases and the J segment 3 bases; nucleotides outside the gene matches: 9. This CDR3 contains 15 residues. Germline V gene sequence: CDR1 SGHVS, CDR2 FQNEAQ.

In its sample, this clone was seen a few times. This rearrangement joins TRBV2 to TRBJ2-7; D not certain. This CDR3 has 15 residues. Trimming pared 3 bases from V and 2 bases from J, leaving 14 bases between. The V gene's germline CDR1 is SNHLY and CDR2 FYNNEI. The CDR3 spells CASSDLVGNPYEQYF. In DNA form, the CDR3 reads TGTGCCAGCAGTGACCTGGTAGGGAATCCCTACGAGCAGTACTTC.

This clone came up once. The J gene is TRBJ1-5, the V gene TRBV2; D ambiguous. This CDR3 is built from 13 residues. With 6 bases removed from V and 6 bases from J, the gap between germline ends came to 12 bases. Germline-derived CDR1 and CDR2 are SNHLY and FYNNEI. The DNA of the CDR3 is TGTGCCAGCAGCCCGGGCCCAAGTCAGCCCCAGCATTTT. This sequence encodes CASSPGPSQPQHF.

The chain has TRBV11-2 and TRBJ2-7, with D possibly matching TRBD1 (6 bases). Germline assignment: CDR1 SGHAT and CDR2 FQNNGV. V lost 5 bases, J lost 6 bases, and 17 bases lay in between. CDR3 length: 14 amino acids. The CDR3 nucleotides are TGTGCCAGCAGCATTGCAGCAGGGGCCTCCGAGCAGTACTTC. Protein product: CASSIAAGASEQYF.

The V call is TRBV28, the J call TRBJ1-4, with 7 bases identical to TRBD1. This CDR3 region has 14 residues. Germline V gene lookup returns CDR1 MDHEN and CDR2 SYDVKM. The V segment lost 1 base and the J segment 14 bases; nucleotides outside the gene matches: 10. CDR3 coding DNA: TGTGCCAGCAGTTTATTAGGGGGCAAGGGAGAGCTGTTTTTT. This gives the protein CASSLLGGKGELFF.

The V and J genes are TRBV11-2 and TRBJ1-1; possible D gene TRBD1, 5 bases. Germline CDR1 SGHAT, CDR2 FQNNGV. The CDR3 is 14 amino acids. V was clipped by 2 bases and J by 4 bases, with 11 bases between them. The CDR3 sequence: CASSLIGQGTEAFF. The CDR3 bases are TGTGCCAGCAGCTTAATCGGGCAGGGCACTGAAGCTTTCTTT.

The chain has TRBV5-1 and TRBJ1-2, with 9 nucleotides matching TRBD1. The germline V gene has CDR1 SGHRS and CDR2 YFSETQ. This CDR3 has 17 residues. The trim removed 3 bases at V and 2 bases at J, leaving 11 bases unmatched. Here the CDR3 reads CASSSGQGLRGNYGYTF. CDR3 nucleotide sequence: TGCGCCAGCAGCTCGGGACAGGGATTGCGGGGAAACTATGGCTACACCTTC.

CDR3 loop: CASRDGTGGLETQYF. CDR3 in DNA: TGTGCCAGCAGGGACGGGACAGGGGGTCTCGAGACCCAGTACTTC. The genes are TRBV28 and TRBJ2-5; 11 bases fit TRBD1. Germline trimming cut 6 bases from V and 5 bases from J; bases unmatched to any gene: 8. The germline CDR1 and CDR2 sequences are MDHEN and SYDVKM. The CDR3 totals 15 residues.

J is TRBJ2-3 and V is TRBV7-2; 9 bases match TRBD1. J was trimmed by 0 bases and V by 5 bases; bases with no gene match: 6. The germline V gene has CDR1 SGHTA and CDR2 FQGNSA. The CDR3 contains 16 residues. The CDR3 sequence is CASSRQGGLSTDTQYF. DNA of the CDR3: TGTGCCAGCAGCCGACAGGGGGGCCTTAGCACAGATACGCAGTATTTT.

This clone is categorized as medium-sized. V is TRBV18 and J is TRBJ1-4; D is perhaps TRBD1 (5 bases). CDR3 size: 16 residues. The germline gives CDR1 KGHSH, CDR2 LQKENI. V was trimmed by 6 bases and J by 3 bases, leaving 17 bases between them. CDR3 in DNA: TGTGCCAGCTCCCCTCTTCCTGGGACGGCTAATGAAAAACTGTTTTTT. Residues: CASSPLPGTANEKLFF. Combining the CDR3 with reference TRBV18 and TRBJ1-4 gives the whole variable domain NAGVMQNPRHLVRRRGQEARLRCSPMKGHSHVYWYRQLPEEGLKFMVYLQKENIIDESGMPKERFSAEFPKEGPSILRIQQVVRGDSAAYFCASSPLPGTANEKLFFGSGTQLSVL.

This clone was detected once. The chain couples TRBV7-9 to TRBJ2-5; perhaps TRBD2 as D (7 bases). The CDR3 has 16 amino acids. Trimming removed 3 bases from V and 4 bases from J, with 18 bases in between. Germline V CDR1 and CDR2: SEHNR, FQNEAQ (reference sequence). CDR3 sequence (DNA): TGTGCCAGCAGCTTCAGGAAAACAGGGAGGGGAGAGACCCAGTACTTC. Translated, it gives CASSFRKTGRGETQYF. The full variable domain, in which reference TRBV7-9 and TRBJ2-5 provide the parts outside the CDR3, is DTGVSQNPRHKITKRGQNVTFRCDPISEHNRLYWYRQTLGQGPEFLTYFQNEAQLEKSRLLSDRFSAERPKGSFSTLEIQRTEQGDSAMYLCASSFRKTGRGETQYFGPGTRLLVL.

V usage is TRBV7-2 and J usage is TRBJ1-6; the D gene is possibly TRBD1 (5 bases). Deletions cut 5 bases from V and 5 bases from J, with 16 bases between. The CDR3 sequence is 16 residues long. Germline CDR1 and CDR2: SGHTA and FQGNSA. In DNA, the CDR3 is TGTGCCAGCAGCCAAGTGGGGGGGATAAATAATTCACCCCTCCACTTT. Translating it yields CASSQVGGINNSPLHF.

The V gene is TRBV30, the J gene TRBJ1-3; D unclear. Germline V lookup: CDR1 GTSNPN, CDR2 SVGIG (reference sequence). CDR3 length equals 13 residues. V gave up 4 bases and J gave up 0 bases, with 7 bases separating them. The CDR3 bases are TGTGCCTGGAAATTTTTCTCTGGAAACACCATATATTTT. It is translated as CAWKFFSGNTIYF. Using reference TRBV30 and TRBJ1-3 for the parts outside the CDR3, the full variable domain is SQTIHQWPATLVQPVGSPLSLECTVEGTSNPNLYWYRQAAGRGLQLLFYSVGIGQISSEVPQNLSASRPQDRQFILSSKKLLLSDSGFYLCAWKFFSGNTIYFGEGSWLTVV.

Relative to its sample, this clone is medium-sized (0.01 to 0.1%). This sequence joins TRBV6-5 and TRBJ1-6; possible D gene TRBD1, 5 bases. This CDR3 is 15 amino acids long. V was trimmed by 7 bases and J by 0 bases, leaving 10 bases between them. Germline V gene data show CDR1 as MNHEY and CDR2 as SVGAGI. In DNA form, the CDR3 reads TGTGCCAGCACCACAGGCCTCTCCTATAATTCACCCCTCCACTTT. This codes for CASTTGLSYNSPLHF.

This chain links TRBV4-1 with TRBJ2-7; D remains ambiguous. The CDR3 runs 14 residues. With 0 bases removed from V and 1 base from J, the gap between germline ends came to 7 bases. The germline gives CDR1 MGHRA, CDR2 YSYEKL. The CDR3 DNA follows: TGCGCCAGCAGCCAAGAGGTCGCTTCCTACGAGCAGTACTTC. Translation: CASSQEVASYEQYF.

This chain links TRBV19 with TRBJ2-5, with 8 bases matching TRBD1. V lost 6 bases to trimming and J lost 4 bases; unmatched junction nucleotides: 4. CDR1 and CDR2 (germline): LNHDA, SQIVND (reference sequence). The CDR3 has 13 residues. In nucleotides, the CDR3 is TGTGCCAGTAGGTCCAGGGGGCGAGAGACCCAGTACTTC. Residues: CASRSRGRETQYF. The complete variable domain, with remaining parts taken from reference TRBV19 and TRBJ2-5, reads DGGITQSPKYLFRKEGQNVTLSCEQNLNHDAMYWYRQDPGQGLRLIYYSQIVNDFQKGDIAEGYSVSREKKESFPLTVTSAQKNPTAFYLCASRSRGRETQYFGPGTRLLVL.